This passage covers 8 T cell receptor beta chains from one sample sequenced in a study of blood T cell repertoires in COVID-19. Sequenced by immunoSEQ multiplex PCR; TCRdb stores in-frame clones only, minus some. The sample includes approximately 290,000 clones, roughly 89% of them seen just once. Sequencing was done on a sample of peripheral blood. These receptors were obtained from a man aged 25 to 45 with acute or convalescent COVID-19.

The chain has TRBV7-2 and TRBJ2-1; TRBD1 agrees at 7 bases. Germline assignment: CDR1 SGHTA and CDR2 FQGNSA. J lost 8 bases, V lost 2 bases, and 15 bases had no gene match. The CDR3 totals 17 residues. The CDR3 here is CASSLWAGGKSRDEQFF. The DNA of the CDR3 is TGTGCCAGCAGCTTATGGGCAGGGGGAAAATCAAGGGATGAGCAGTTCTTC.

The chain employs TRBV19 and TRBJ1-5; D unclear. Trimming removed 3 bases from V and 1 base from J, with 10 bases in between. Per the germline V gene, CDR1 is LNHDA and CDR2 is SQIVND (reference sequence). This CDR3 has 15 amino acids. CDR3 sequence reads: CASSIVRGSNQPQHF. The CDR3 region has the DNA TGTGCCAGTAGTATCGTCCGGGGAAGCAATCAGCCCCAGCATTTT.

The J gene is TRBJ2-2, the V gene TRBV28, with D tentatively TRBD1 (6 bases). CDR1 MDHEN and CDR2 SYDVKM come from the germline V gene. V was shortened by 3 bases and J by 5 bases, with 19 bases between the two germline ends. There are 17 residues in the CDR3. CDR3 DNA sequence: TGTGCCAGCAGTTTCTCTAGTCGAGGGACATCAACCGGGGAGCTGTTTTTT. Translated: CASSFSSRGTSTGELFF. Looking up the rest from reference TRBV28 and TRBJ2-2 gives the full variable domain: DVKVTQSSRYLVKRTGEKVFLECVQDMDHENMFWYRQDPGLGLRLIYFSYDVKMKEKGDIPEGYSVSREKKERFSLILESASTNQTSMYLCASSFSSRGTSTGELFFGEGSRLTVL.

This clone has a single count. The rearrangement links TRBV28 to TRBJ1-5; D is possibly TRBD1 (5 bases). Trimming left V 5 bases short and J 4 bases short, with 15 bases between. CDR3 length: 15 residues. Germline lookup yields CDR1 MDHEN and CDR2 SYDVKM. CDR3 loop: CASSGAPMVNQPQHF. The CDR3 DNA sequence: TGTGCCAGCAGTGGGGCCCCGATGGTGAATCAGCCCCAGCATTTT.

This clone was observed once. This sequence joins TRBV28 and TRBJ1-2; D is uncertain. V lost 6 bases to trimming and J lost 10 bases, with 9 bases between them. Germline V gives CDR1 MDHEN, CDR2 SYDVKM. CDR3 length: 10 residues. CDR3 region: CASSSVYYTF. The DNA for the CDR3 is TGTGCCAGCAGCTCAGTGTACTACACCTTC.

The V gene is TRBV5-1, the J gene TRBJ2-3, with a tentative D call TRBD1 (5 bases). Germline CDR1 and CDR2: SGHRS and YFSETQ. This CDR3 is 15 amino acids long. V was pared by 2 bases and J by 0 bases, with 10 bases between. The CDR3 DNA reads TGCGCCAGCAGCTTATCAGGGATAAGCACAGATACGCAGTATTTT. It is translated as CASSLSGISTDTQYF.

The rearrangement uses TRBV19 and TRBJ2-7; 9 positions match TRBD2. V trimming: 10 bases; J trimming: 3 bases; junction bases outside the gene matches: 7. Germline V gives CDR1 LNHDA, CDR2 SQIVND (reference sequence). CDR3 length equals 13 residues. CDR3 sequence reads: CATSGTSSYEQYF. In nucleotides, the CDR3 is TGTGCCACCTCCGGGACTAGCAGCTACGAGCAGTACTTC.

The count of this clone is one. The chain has TRBV7-3 and TRBJ1-2, with 9 bases matching TRBD1. Germline V gene data show CDR1 as SGHTA and CDR2 as FQGTGA. Unmatched junction bases numbered 7, after V lost 0 bases and J lost 8 bases. The CDR3 has 15 amino acids. This chain's CDR3 is CASSLTRDRAEGYTF. DNA for the CDR3: TGTGCCAGCAGCTTAACTCGGGACAGGGCGGAGGGCTACACCTTC.